The T cell receptor (beta chain) described here comes from a study of metastatic and nonmetastatic thyroid tumors. Patients were all untreated before their thyroid surgery. This clone was seen many times. TCRdb used MiXCR to call clones anew from the PCR reads. The repertoire has about 37,000 clones, approximately 12% of them found once; the top ten carry 9% to 9.5%. The sample consisted of blood. The sequence derives from a female donor with papillary thyroid cancer or a benign thyroid nodule (not recorded which). Some clones in this sample may be carry-over from other donors' samples.

CDR3 coding DNA: TGCAGTGCTAGCAAGGAACGCAACACTGAAGCTTTCTTT. This gives the protein CSASKERNTEAFF. This chain links TRBV20-1 with TRBJ1-1; the D is unclear. This CDR3 contains 13 residues. V was cut by 3 bases and J by 2 bases, with 10 bases left in between. CDR1 is DFQATT, CDR2 SNEGSKA, per germline (reference sequence).